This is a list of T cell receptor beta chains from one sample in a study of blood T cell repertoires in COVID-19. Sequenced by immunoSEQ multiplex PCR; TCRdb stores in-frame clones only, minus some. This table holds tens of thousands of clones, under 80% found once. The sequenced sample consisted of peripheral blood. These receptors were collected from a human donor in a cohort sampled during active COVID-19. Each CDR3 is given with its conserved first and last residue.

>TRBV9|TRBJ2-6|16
CASSYSTGVEASVLTF
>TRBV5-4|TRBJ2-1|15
CASRRDSSSYNEQFF
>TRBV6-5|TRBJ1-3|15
CASSSAPLRGNTIYF
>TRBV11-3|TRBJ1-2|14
CASSRDRTLGGYTF
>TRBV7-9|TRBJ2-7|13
CASSGRGSYEQYF
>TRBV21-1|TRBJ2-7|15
CASSPRDRGANEQYF
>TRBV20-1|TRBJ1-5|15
CSASWQGSSNQPQHF
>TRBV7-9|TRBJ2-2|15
CASSLLGGNTGELFF
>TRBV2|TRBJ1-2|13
CASTRQGLSGYTF
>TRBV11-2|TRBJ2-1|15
CASSLTGQGANEQFF
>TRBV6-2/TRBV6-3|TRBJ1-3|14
CASSYRDSGNTIYF
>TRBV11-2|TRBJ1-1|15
CASSLAWGQGTEAFF
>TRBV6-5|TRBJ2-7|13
CASTGTLNYEQYF
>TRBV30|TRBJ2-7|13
CAWSPGQGYEQYF
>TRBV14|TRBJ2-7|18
CASSQERGRSGFSYEQYF
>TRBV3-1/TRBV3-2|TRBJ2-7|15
CASSHYSGASYEQYF
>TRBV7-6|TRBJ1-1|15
CASSLVGGTNTEAFF
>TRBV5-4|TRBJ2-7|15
CASSSWDRGGHEQYF
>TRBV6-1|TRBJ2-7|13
CASSEETGYEQYF
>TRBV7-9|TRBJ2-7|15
CASSPGRGQTYEQYF
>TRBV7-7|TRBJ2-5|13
CASSSLPRETQYF
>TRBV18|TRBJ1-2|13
CASSPVVNYGYTF
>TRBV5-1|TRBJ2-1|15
CASSWGAGVYTEQFF
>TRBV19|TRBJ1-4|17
CASSILPTDRFGEKLFF
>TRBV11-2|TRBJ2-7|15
CASSLGRGGTYEQYF
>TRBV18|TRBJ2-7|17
CASSPLGGTGSTYEQYF
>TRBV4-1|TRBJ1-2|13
CASSATVDYGYTF
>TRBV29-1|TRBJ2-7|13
CSGGTGGSYEQYF
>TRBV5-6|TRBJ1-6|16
CASSLSWETGSSPLHF
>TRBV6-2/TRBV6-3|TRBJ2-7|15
CASSPRGGGTYEQYF
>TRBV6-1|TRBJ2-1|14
CASSEFHSVNEQFF
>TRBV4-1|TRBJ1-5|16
CASSQDFIGRNQPQHF
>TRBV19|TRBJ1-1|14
CASSFDRENTEAFF
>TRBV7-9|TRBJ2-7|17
CASSSDRGLSVGYEQYF
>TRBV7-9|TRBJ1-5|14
CASSFGTGEQPQHF
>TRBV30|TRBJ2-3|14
CGGTSGSSTDTQYF
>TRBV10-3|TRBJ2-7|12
CAISVGGYEQYF
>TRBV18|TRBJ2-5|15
CAGTFLSGQQETQYF
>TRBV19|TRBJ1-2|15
CASSILGRYESGYTF
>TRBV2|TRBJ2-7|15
CASSEVVGVGYEQYF